Following are 30 T cell receptor beta chains from one sample sequenced in a study of a mutant IDH1 vaccine in newly diagnosed glioma. The antigens of these receptors remain unknown. Repertoires were generated with immunoSEQ multiplex PCR, while TCRdb's copy carries only in-frame clones and drops some. The sample has tens of thousands of clones; over 70% are singletons. Time point specified: week 11, during vaccination. The content of each vaccine dose was 300 ug of mutant IDH1 20-mer peptide, and topical imiquimod accompanied it. The source material was PBMCs, sampled from a glioma patient whose treatment included an IDH1 peptide vaccine. These receptors came from a man between 45 and 60 years old with glioma.

This chain's CDR3 is CASSELDGGTEAFF. CDR3 bases: TGTGCCAGCAGTGAATTAGATGGAGGCACTGAAGCTTTCTTT. V usage is TRBV25-1 and J usage is TRBJ1-1, with unresolved D. Trimming took 1 base from V and 4 from J, leaving 10 bases between them. Germline V gene lookup returns CDR1 MGHDK and CDR2 SYGVNS. This CDR3 contains 14 residues.

For the CDR3, the DNA is TGTGCCAGCAGTGACTGGGCCTCCTATGGCTACACCTTC. This gives the protein CASSDWASYGYTF. The chain has TRBV6-1 and TRBJ1-2, with D unclear. Germline values: CDR1 MNHNS, CDR2 SASEGT. The CDR3 is made up of 13 amino acids. Trimming shortened V by 3 bases and J by 4 bases, and 9 bases separated the two germline ends.

As DNA, the CDR3 is TGTGCCAGCAGTTTAAGCCCCCTAGGCGACAATGAGCAGTTCTTC. Residues: CASSLSPLGDNEQFF. The chain is built from TRBV27 and TRBJ2-1; the D is unclear. CDR3 length: 15 residues. V was cut by 2 bases and J by 5 bases, with 13 bases left in between. Germline lookup yields CDR1 MNHEY and CDR2 SMNVEV (reference sequence).

In the case of this clone: An end of the junction differs from the germline gene, which may be a read error. The V gene is TRBV28, the J gene TRBJ1-2, with D unresolved. Germline V gives CDR1 MDHEN, CDR2 SYDVKM. CDR3 size: 14 residues. CDR3 nucleotides: TGCGCCAGCAGTTTGGCCGCCTCCTACCGGGGCTACACCTTC. Translation: CASSLAASYRGYTF.

This clone was counted once. The chain employs TRBV7-2 and TRBJ2-7; TRBD2 is a possible D gene (5 bases). The CDR3 contains 15 residues. Per the germline V gene, CDR1 is SGHTA and CDR2 is FQGNSA. V was trimmed by 3 bases and J by 0 bases, leaving 12 bases between them. The CDR3 DNA reads as TGTGCCAGCAGCTTTGATATGGGGAGCTCCTACGAGCAGTACTTC. Translating gives CASSFDMGSSYEQYF.

This chain links TRBV30 with TRBJ1-3; D unresolved. Germline V gives CDR1 GTSNPN, CDR2 SVGIG (reference sequence). V lost 4 bases to trimming and J lost 0 bases, with 7 bases between them. There are 13 residues in the CDR3. CDR3 nucleotide sequence: TGTGCCTGGACGGCGCGCTCTGGAAACACCATATATTTT. It yields the protein CAWTARSGNTIYF.

The chain employs TRBV2 and TRBJ1-1; TRBD1 is a possible D gene (6 bases). Trimming shortened V by 7 bases and J by 5 bases, and 20 bases separated the two germline ends. Per germline, CDR1 SNHLY and CDR2 FYNNEI. This CDR3 has 15 residues. CDR3 region: CASKGGADTSTEAFF. The CDR3 DNA reads as TGTGCCAGCAAGGGGGGTGCGGACACTTCTACTGAAGCTTTCTTT.

This clone was seen a single time. The chain is built from TRBV7-8 and TRBJ2-5, with D possibly TRBD1 on 6 matching bases. CDR1 is SGHVS and CDR2 is FQNEAQ in the germline V gene. The V gene lost 5 bases and the J gene lost 4 bases, with 14 bases spanning the gap. The CDR3 consists of 14 residues. CDR3 bases: TGTGCCAGCAGCCTGACAGGACTCCCAGAGACCCAGTACTTC. This encodes CASSLTGLPETQYF.

In DNA, the CDR3 is TGCGCCAGCACCCAAGGGGGCCCGGGAGAGACCCAGTACTTC. Residues: CASTQGGPGETQYF. The chain uses TRBV5-1 and TRBJ2-5, with TRBD1 matching 7 bases. The CDR3 totals 14 residues. The germline V gene encodes CDR1 SGHRS and CDR2 YFSETQ. With V trimmed by 6 bases and J by 4 bases, 9 bases remained unmatched.

The rearrangement links TRBV29-1 to TRBJ2-3; D is unresolved. The CDR3 is 14 residues long. Looked up from germline, CDR1 is SQVTM and CDR2 is ANQGSEA. V lost 2 bases to trimming and J lost 4 bases, with 13 bases between them. This chain's CDR3 is CSVELLSEADTQYF. The CDR3 nucleotides are TGCAGCGTTGAATTGCTATCAGAGGCAGATACGCAGTATTTT.

V is TRBV15 and J is TRBJ1-5; D not certain. The CDR3 length is 14 residues. Germline CDR1 LNHNV, CDR2 YYDKDF (reference sequence). Trimming pared 3 bases from V and 4 bases from J, leaving 10 bases between. Here the CDR3 reads CATSSHADNQPQHF. The CDR3 bases are TGTGCCACCAGCAGTCATGCAGATAATCAGCCCCAGCATTTT.

This clone was recorded a few times. The junction departs from the called germline gene at one end, perhaps through a read error. The gene calls are TRBV4-2 and TRBJ1-1; a weak D match, TRBD1 (6 bases). Germline V gene lookup returns CDR1 LGHNA and CDR2 YNFKEQ. The CDR3 consists of 15 residues. The CDR3 bases are TGTGCCAGCAGCCACGTGACAGGCCCGAACGCTGAAGCTTTCTTT. The encoded protein is CASSHVTGPNAEAFF.

The chain couples TRBV9 to TRBJ2-2, with D perhaps matching TRBD2 (7 bases). Trimming cost V 0 bases and J 9 bases, with 18 bases left between them. Germline V gene data show CDR1 as SGDLS and CDR2 as YYNGEE. The CDR3 covers 16 residues. DNA for the CDR3: TGTGCCAGCAGCGTAGGGACGGGGGGCCGTTTTAGGGAGCTGTTTTTT. It specifies CASSVGTGGRFRELFF.

The chain joins TRBV7-9 to TRBJ1-1, with D uncertain. CDR1 and CDR2 (germline): SEHNR, FQNEAQ (reference sequence). Trimming shortened V by 3 bases and J by 7 bases, and 12 bases separated the two germline ends. The CDR3 contains 13 residues. CDR3 sequence: CASSFEYHGEAFF. The CDR3 region has the DNA TGTGCCAGCAGCTTTGAATATCACGGTGAAGCTTTCTTT. Drawing the rest from reference TRBV7-9 and TRBJ1-1, the complete variable domain is DTGVSQNPRHKITKRGQNVTFRCDPISEHNRLYWYRQTLGQGPEFLTYFQNEAQLEKSRLLSDRFSAERPKGSFSTLEIQRTEQGDSAMYLCASSFEYHGEAFFGQGTRLTVV.

V is TRBV2 and J is TRBJ2-3, with 8 bases that match TRBD2. V lost 4 bases and J lost 3; bases outside the gene matches: 6. The CDR3 has 15 residues. Germline V lookup: CDR1 SNHLY, CDR2 FYNNEI. CDR3 in DNA: TGTGCCAGCAGTGTTTATGCGGGAGGTACAGATACGCAGTATTTT. It is translated as CASSVYAGGTDTQYF.

Only one count was recorded for this clone. The chain joins TRBV12-5 to TRBJ1-2; 12 bases agree with TRBD1. There are 15 residues in the CDR3. CDR1 and CDR2 (germline): LGHNT, FRNRAP. V shed 6 bases and J 4 bases; nucleotides not matched to a gene: 6. The CDR3 coding sequence is TGTGCTAGTGGCTCCGGGACAGGGGGCATCTATGGCTACACCTTC. Protein sequence: CASGSGTGGIYGYTF.

V is TRBV7-8 and J is TRBJ2-1, with D unresolved. Trimming left V 0 bases short and J 6 bases short, with 6 bases between. The CDR3 loop spans 13 amino acids. Germline lookup yields CDR1 SGHVS and CDR2 FQNEAQ. This CDR3 reads CASSLASSNEQFF. The CDR3 nucleotides are TGTGCCAGCAGCTTAGCGTCCAGCAATGAGCAGTTCTTC.

The V gene is TRBV7-2, the J gene TRBJ2-6; TRBD1 is a possible D gene (5 bases). Germline V lookup: CDR1 SGHTA, CDR2 FQGNSA. CDR3 length: 16 residues. Trimming cost V 0 bases and J 2 bases, with 8 bases left between them. The CDR3 DNA reads as TGTGCCAGCAGCTTAGCGCTAGGGGCTGGGGCCAACGTCCTGACTTTC. Its translation: CASSLALGAGANVLTF.

V and J are TRBV10-3 and TRBJ1-1, with D perhaps TRBD1 (6 bases). The V and J ends lost 10 bases and 0 bases respectively, with 15 bases between them. In germline, CDR1 is ENHRY, CDR2 SYGVKD. The CDR3 has 14 residues. The CDR3 is CASADSIMNTEAFF. Written as DNA, the CDR3 is TGTGCCAGCGCGGACAGTATCATGAACACTGAAGCTTTCTTT.

The CDR3 spells CASTLTSKRESHEQYF. CDR3 nucleotides: TGTGCCAGCACCCTAACTAGTAAGCGGGAGTCGCACGAGCAGTACTTC. This chain joins TRBV11-3 and TRBJ2-7, with 8 bases aligning to TRBD2. The length of the CDR3 is 16 residues. The trim removed 7 bases at V and 5 bases at J, leaving 16 bases unmatched. The germline V gene encodes CDR1 SGHNT and CDR2 YENEEA.

Points on this clone: An end of the junction differs from the germline gene, which may be a read error. The V and J genes are TRBV7-2 and TRBJ1-1; 8 nucleotides agree with TRBD1. Germline V gene sequence: CDR1 SGHTA, CDR2 FQGNSA. The CDR3 loop spans 14 amino acids. The CDR3 DNA is TGTGCCAGCAGATTAGAAACAGGGGGCACTGAAGCTTTCTTT. Translation: CASRLETGGTEAFF. Full variable domain (rest looked up from reference TRBV7-2 and TRBJ1-1): GAGVSQSPSNKVTEKGKDVELRCDPISGHTALYWYRQSLGQGLEFLIYFQGNSAPDKSGLPSDRFSAERTGGSVSTLTIQRTQQEDSAVYLCASRLETGGTEAFFGQGTRLTVV.

The chain carries TRBV6-5 and TRBJ2-1; D not certain. The germline CDR1 and CDR2 sequences are MNHEY and SVGAGI. The CDR3 length is 13 residues. Trimming left V 5 bases short and J 0 bases short, with 5 bases between. For the CDR3, the DNA is TGTGCCAGCAGTCGGAGCTCCTACAATGAGCAGTTCTTC. As protein: CASSRSSYNEQFF.

The CDR3 region is CATSRDPTSTDTQYF. DNA for the CDR3: TGTGCCACCAGCCGGGATCCCACTAGCACAGATACGCAGTATTTT. The chain links TRBV15 to TRBJ2-3; TRBD2 is a possible D gene (5 bases). Germline V gives CDR1 LNHNV, CDR2 YYDKDF (reference sequence). The CDR3 extends over 15 amino acids. V lost 5 bases and J lost 0, with 12 bases in between.

The V gene is TRBV6-1, the J gene TRBJ2-1, with 7 positions matching TRBD2. In germline, CDR1 is MNHNS, CDR2 SASEGT. The CDR3 runs 15 residues. V lost 7 bases and J lost 0; bases outside the gene matches: 6. CDR3: CASNQRDYSYNEQFF. In DNA, the CDR3 is TGTGCCAGCAACCAAAGGGACTACTCCTACAATGAGCAGTTCTTC.

V and J are TRBV7-9 and TRBJ2-6, with 7 bases fitting TRBD2. Germline values: CDR1 SEHNR, CDR2 FQNEAQ (reference sequence). The CDR3 runs 17 residues. V trimming: 3 bases; J trimming: 1 base; junction bases outside the gene matches: 6. The CDR3, as DNA: TGTGCCAGCAGCTTCGGACGGGGAGGGTCTGGGGCCAACGTCCTGACTTTC. It is translated as CASSFGRGGSGANVLTF.

This chain joins TRBV2 and TRBJ1-6, with 8 bases fitting TRBD1. The V segment lost 6 bases and the J segment 10 bases; nucleotides outside the gene matches: 8. This CDR3 comprises 14 residues. Germline V gene sequence: CDR1 SNHLY, CDR2 FYNNEI. The CDR3 DNA reads TGTGCCAGCAGGGGAGGACAGGGTCGGTCACCCCTCCACTTT. Residues: CASRGGQGRSPLHF. The full variable domain, completed using reference TRBV2 and TRBJ1-6, is EPEVTQTPSHQVTQMGQEVILRCVPISNHLYFYWYRQILGQKVEFLVSFYNNEISEKSEIFDDQFSVERPDGSNFTLKIRSTKLEDSAMYFCASRGGQGRSPLHFGNGTRLTVT.

CDR3 in amino acids: CASRTSGTSSYEQYF. The CDR3, as DNA: TGTGCCAGCAGGACTAGCGGGACCAGTTCCTACGAGCAGTACTTC. This rearrangement joins TRBV2 to TRBJ2-7; 11 positions match TRBD2. The J segment lost 1 base and the V segment lost 6 bases, leaving 5 bases of the junction unmatched. This CDR3 contains 15 residues. In germline, CDR1 is SNHLY, CDR2 FYNNEI.

The chain combines TRBV6-1 with TRBJ2-7; D is unclear. V was cut by 1 base and J by 1 base, with 8 bases left in between. The CDR3 is 14 residues long. Germline loops: CDR1 MNHNS, CDR2 SASEGT. The CDR3: CASSEEPRSYEQYF. Written as DNA, the CDR3 is TGTGCCAGCAGTGAAGAACCTAGGTCCTACGAGCAGTACTTC.

The chain joins TRBV7-9 to TRBJ2-7, with TRBD1 as a possible D gene (5 bases). The CDR3 contains 12 residues. The germline V gene has CDR1 SEHNR and CDR2 FQNEAQ (reference sequence). Trimming removed 10 bases at V and 2 bases at J, with 12 bases between. Written as DNA, the CDR3 is TGTGCCACCAGTGGACACACCTACGAGCAGTACTTC. It translates to CATSGHTYEQYF.

This clone was detected once. V is TRBV7-9 and J is TRBJ2-7; possibly TRBD2 for D (5 bases). Trimming removed 4 bases at V and 7 bases at J, with 17 bases between. The CDR3 runs 14 residues. The germline V gene encodes CDR1 SEHNR and CDR2 FQNEAQ (reference sequence). CDR3 DNA: TGTGCCAGCAGCTCCACAGCGAACCCGGGGGAGCAGTACTTC. Translation gives CASSSTANPGEQYF.